This TCR beta chain was recorded in a study of blood T cell repertoires in COVID-19. Across the study: Sources were T cells, B-cell-depleted T cells, or PBMCs; the material itself was cDNA or gDNA.

The repertoire was sequenced with immunoSEQ multiplex PCR; TCRdb's copy has only in-frame clones and lacks some. The sample consists of some 160,000 clones, 65% to 90% of them appearing once. This TCR was recovered from a human donor in a cohort sampled during active COVID-19. Sequencing was performed on peripheral blood.

The CDR3 region has the DNA TGTGCCAGCAGTGCTTGGACTAGCGGGCAAGAGACCCAGTACTTC. This encodes CASSAWTSGQETQYF. The chain links TRBV27 to TRBJ2-5, with TRBD2 matching 11 bases. Unmatched junction bases numbered 4, after V lost 5 bases and J lost 2 bases. The germline gives CDR1 MNHEY, CDR2 SMNVEV (reference sequence). This CDR3 spans 15 amino acids.